Presented here are 4 T cell receptor beta chains from one specimen sequenced in a study of shared clonotypes between healthy human individuals. Profiling relied on immunoSEQ multiplex PCR, and the TCRdb table lists in-frame clones only, not all of them. The sample holds 980,000 or so clones, over 75% seen once. The specimen was memory CD4+ T cells sorted from blood. Subset meaning: CD45RA-negative fraction. The receptors stem from a young man in good health.

Notes on this clone: The sample carries other DNA sequences with the same CDR3. The chain is built from TRBV7-2 and TRBJ1-1; a possible D gene is TRBD1 (5 bases). V was pared by 5 bases and J by 0 bases, with 10 bases between. The germline CDR1 and CDR2 sequences are SGHTA and FQGNSA. The CDR3 sequence is 14 residues long. CDR3 nucleotide sequence: TGTGCCAGCAGCCGTCAGGGTATGAACACTGAAGCTTTCTTT. Encoded protein: CASSRQGMNTEAFF.

This clone was observed once. The chain joins TRBV18 to TRBJ2-7; weak D call: TRBD2 (6 bases). The CDR3 runs 13 residues. V was trimmed by 4 bases and J by 3 bases, leaving 10 bases between them. Germline V CDR1 and CDR2: KGHSH, LQKENI. The CDR3 protein is CASSHRLDYEQYF. The CDR3 DNA sequence: TGTGCCAGCTCACACCGACTAGACTACGAGCAGTACTTC.

This clone has just one count. The chain couples TRBV5-4 to TRBJ1-4; 7 nucleotides line up with TRBD1. The ends lost 4 bases at V and 8 bases at J; junction bases unmatched: 8. The CDR3 loop spans 14 amino acids. Germline assignment: CDR1 SGHNT and CDR2 YYREEE (reference sequence). CDR3 in DNA: TGTGCCAGCAGCGGACGGGACAGCGGCGAAAAACTGTTTTTT. This translates into CASSGRDSGEKLFF.

In this sample, this clone turned up once. The chain couples TRBV10-3 to TRBJ2-5, with a tentative D call TRBD2 (5 bases). Trimming shortened V by 7 bases and J by 2 bases, and 11 bases separated the two germline ends. CDR3 size: 13 residues. CDR1 and CDR2 (germline): ENHRY, SYGVKD. CDR3 in amino acids: CAIKRGMQETQYF. The CDR3 DNA follows: TGTGCCATCAAACGAGGGATGCAAGAGACCCAGTACTTC.